This T cell receptor beta chain was sequenced for a study of technical replicates of blood from several donors. The data were produced by immunoSEQ multiplex PCR, yet TCRdb's version contains in-frame clones alone and is incomplete. Of about 83,000 clones listed, around 96% are singletons. V lost 0 bases, J lost 6 bases, and 12 bases lay in between. The CDR3 contains 14 residues. Germline V gene lookup returns CDR1 SGHRS and CDR2 YFSETQ. The chain recombines TRBV5-1 with TRBJ1-2; D perhaps matches TRBD1 (5 bases). The receptor was derived from a human donor in good health. The source material was T cells isolated from PBMCs. CDR3 sequence: CASSLEAGNHGYTF. The CDR3 region has the DNA TGCGCCAGCAGCTTGGAGGCAGGGAACCATGGCTACACCTTC.